A selection of T cell receptor beta chains follows, all from one sample in a study of blood T cell repertoires in COVID-19. Repertoires were generated with immunoSEQ multiplex PCR, while TCRdb's copy carries only in-frame clones and drops some. Of approximately 210,000 clones in the sample, roughly 94% were seen once. The specimen sequenced was peripheral blood. The source is a man aged 25-40 years with COVID-19, enrolled during active disease. Both conserved end residues are part of each CDR3. A D gene is named only where the DNA matches it firmly. Not every row has a clone size; where given, it reads once, few, many or a size class.

D,V,J,length,size,DNA,CDR3
NA,TRBV3-1/TRBV3-2,TRBJ1-2,15,NA,TGTGCCAGCAGCCAAGGGGCAGATTTTAGCTATGGCTACACCTTC,CASSQGADFSYGYTF
NA,TRBV3-1/TRBV3-2,TRBJ1-6,14,NA,TGTGCCAGCAGCGGCACGGGGGGGCATTCACCCCTCCACTTT,CASSGTGGHSPLHF
NA,TRBV9,TRBJ2-1,15,NA,TGTGCCAGCAGCACGTTGGGGTCTAGCTCCCATGAGCAGTTCTTC,CASSTLGSSSHEQFF
NA,TRBV15,TRBJ2-7,13,few,TGTGCCACCAGCGCCATCGGTGGTGAGGAGCAGTACTTC,CATSAIGGEEQYF
TRBD1,TRBV6-1,TRBJ1-5,16,NA,TGTGCCAGCAGTGTACAGGGGGCCCTCAGGAATCAGCCCCAGCATTTT,CASSVQGALRNQPQHF
NA,TRBV11-2,TRBJ2-1,16,NA,TGTGCCAGCAGCTTGGGAACGGGGAGCTCCTACAATGAGCAGTTCTTC,CASSLGTGSSYNEQFF
TRBD1,TRBV9,TRBJ2-2,17,NA,TGTGCCAGCAGCCCCGGGACAGGGCGTTTTAGTACCGGGGAGCTGTTTTTT,CASSPGTGRFSTGELFF
NA,TRBV5-4,TRBJ2-7,15,NA,TGTGCCAGCAGCTCCAACAGGGCAGGCTCCTACGAGCAGTACTTC,CASSSNRAGSYEQYF
TRBD2,TRBV5-4,TRBJ2-3,16,NA,TGTGCCAGCAGCTCCGGGACTAGCGGGGGGATAGATACGCAGTATTTT,CASSSGTSGGIDTQYF
NA,TRBV5-1,TRBJ1-2,13,NA,TGCGCCAGCAGCTTGGGACAGTTAGATGGCTACACCTTC,CASSLGQLDGYTF
NA,TRBV9,TRBJ2-7,13,NA,TGTGCCAGCAGCGTAGTTATCGGGGACGAGCAGTACTTC,CASSVVIGDEQYF
NA,TRBV15,TRBJ2-7,13,NA,TGTGCCACCAGCAGAGAGAGTTTCTACGAGCAGTACTTC,CATSRESFYEQYF
NA,TRBV27,TRBJ1-1,12,NA,TGTGCCAGCAGGCGAGGGTGGACTGAAGCTTTCTTT,CASRRGWTEAFF
TRBD1,TRBV19,TRBJ1-2,15,NA,TGTGCCAGTAGTAACCGATGGACAGGGATCGATGGCTACACCTTC,CASSNRWTGIDGYTF
NA,TRBV19,TRBJ1-2,13,NA,TGTGCCAGCATCGGACAGACAGTCTATGGCTACACCTTC,CASIGQTVYGYTF
NA,TRBV7-9,TRBJ1-5,12,NA,TGTGCCAGCAGCTTAGGCCAGGGGCCCCAGCATTTT,CASSLGQGPQHF
NA,TRBV7-7,TRBJ1-1,13,NA,TGTGCCAGCAGCTTGGGAGCGAACACTGAAGCTTTCTTT,CASSLGANTEAFF
NA,TRBV6-1,TRBJ1-1,15,NA,TGTGCCAGCAGTGAAGCGCTTCGGGGGGTTGCTGAAGCTTTCTTT,CASSEALRGVAEAFF
TRBD1,TRBV5-4,TRBJ1-2,14,NA,TGTGCCAGCAGCTTGGGGACAGGCCCCGGCGGCTACACCTTC,CASSLGTGPGGYTF
NA,TRBV7-9,TRBJ1-6,15,NA,TGTGCCAGCAGCTTAGAAACAGGGACTAATTCACCCCTCCACTTT,CASSLETGTNSPLHF
NA,TRBV11-3,TRBJ1-4,15,NA,TGTGCCAGCAGCCGTAGATACAGGGATCGCGAAAAACTGTTTTTT,CASSRRYRDREKLFF
NA,TRBV7-8,TRBJ1-2,15,NA,TGTGCCAGCAGCCGAGATTTGACAGCCAACTATGGCTACACCTTC,CASSRDLTANYGYTF
TRBD1,TRBV27,TRBJ1-2,14,NA,TGTGCCAGCAGTTTGACAGGGGGCAACTATGGCTACACCTTC,CASSLTGGNYGYTF
NA,TRBV9,TRBJ1-1,15,NA,TGTGCCAGCAGCCCCCGGGACACAATGAACACTGAAGCTTTCTTT,CASSPRDTMNTEAFF
TRBD1,TRBV18,TRBJ1-3,14,NA,TGTGCCAGCTCACCGACAGGGGAAGGAAACACCATATATTTT,CASSPTGEGNTIYF
NA,TRBV2,TRBJ1-6,13,NA,TGTGCCAGCAGGCCTAACAGGGATTCACCCCTCCACTTT,CASRPNRDSPLHF
TRBD1,TRBV27,TRBJ1-2,15,NA,TGTGCCAGCAGTCTCAGGACAGGGGTAGGGGTTGGCTACACCTTC,CASSLRTGVGVGYTF
TRBD1,TRBV5-1,TRBJ2-4,13,NA,TGCGCCAGCAGCTTCGGACAGGGGTACATTCAGTACTTC,CASSFGQGYIQYF
NA,TRBV12-3/TRBV12-4,TRBJ1-4,13,few,TGTGCCAGCAGTTGGGGGCAGGTGGGAAAACTGTTTTTT,CASSWGQVGKLFF
TRBD1,TRBV5-1,TRBJ2-5,16,NA,TGCGCCAGCAGCTTTACCGGGACAGGGAATAGAGAGACCCAGTACTTC,CASSFTGTGNRETQYF
TRBD2,TRBV9,TRBJ2-3,14,NA,TGTGCCAGCGGCGGACTAGCGGGGGGTGGTACGCAGTATTTT,CASGGLAGGGTQYF
TRBD2,TRBV15,TRBJ2-2,16,NA,TGTGCCACCAGCAAAGCGGGGGGGTTTACATCCGGGGAGCTGTTTTTT,CATSKAGGFTSGELFF
TRBD2,TRBV5-4,TRBJ2-1,15,NA,TGTGCCAGCAGCTTGGCCCTAGCGGGGGGAAATGAGCAGTTCTTC,CASSLALAGGNEQFF